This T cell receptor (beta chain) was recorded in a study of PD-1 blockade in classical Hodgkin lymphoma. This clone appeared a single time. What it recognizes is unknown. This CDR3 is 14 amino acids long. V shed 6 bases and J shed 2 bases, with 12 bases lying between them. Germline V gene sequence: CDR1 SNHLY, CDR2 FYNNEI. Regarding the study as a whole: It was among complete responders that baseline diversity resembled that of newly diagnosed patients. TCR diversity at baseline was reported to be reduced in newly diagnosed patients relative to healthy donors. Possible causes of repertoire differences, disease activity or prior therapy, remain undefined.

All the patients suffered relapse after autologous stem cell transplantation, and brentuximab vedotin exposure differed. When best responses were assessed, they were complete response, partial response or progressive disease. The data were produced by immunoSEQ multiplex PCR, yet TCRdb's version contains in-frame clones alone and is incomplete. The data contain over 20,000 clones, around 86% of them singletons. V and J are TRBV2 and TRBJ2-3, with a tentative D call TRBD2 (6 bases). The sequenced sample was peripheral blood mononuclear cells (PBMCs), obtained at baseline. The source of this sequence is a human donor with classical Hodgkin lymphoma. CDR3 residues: CASREGRNTDTQYF. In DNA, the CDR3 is TGTGCCAGCAGGGAGGGACGCAACACAGATACGCAGTATTTT.